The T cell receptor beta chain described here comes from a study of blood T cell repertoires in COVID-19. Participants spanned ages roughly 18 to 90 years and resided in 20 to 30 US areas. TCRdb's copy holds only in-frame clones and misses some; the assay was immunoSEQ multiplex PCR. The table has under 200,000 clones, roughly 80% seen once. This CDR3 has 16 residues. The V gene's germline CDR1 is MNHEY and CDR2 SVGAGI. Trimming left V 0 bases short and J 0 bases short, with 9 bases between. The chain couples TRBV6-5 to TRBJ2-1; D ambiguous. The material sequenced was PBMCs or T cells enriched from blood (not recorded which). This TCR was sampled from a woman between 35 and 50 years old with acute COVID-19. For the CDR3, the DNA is TGTGCCAGCAGTTACTCGAAGGAGAGCTCCTACAATGAGCAGTTCTTC. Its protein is CASSYSKESSYNEQFF.